A single sample is the source of the 18 T cell receptor beta chains below, sequenced in a study of shared clonotypes between healthy human individuals. Using immunoSEQ multiplex PCR, the repertoire was profiled, and TCRdb retains in-frame clones only, with some absent. This sample has fewer than 650,000 clones, with 76% found just once. Sequencing was performed on PBMCs. These receptors were collected from a woman between 40 and 50 years old in good health. Some clones in this sample may be carry-over from other donors' samples.

This rearrangement joins TRBV18 to TRBJ2-3; 7 bases agree with TRBD1. Losses at the gene ends were 2 bases for V and 6 bases for J; bases not matched to a gene: 8. Germline CDR1 is KGHSH and CDR2 is LQKENI. The length of the CDR3 is 15 residues. CDR3 region: CASSPAQGSFDTQYF. CDR3 DNA sequence: TGTGCCAGCTCACCAGCACAGGGGAGCTTTGATACGCAGTATTTT.

The CDR3 sequence is CAWEGQGRYEQYF. CDR3 DNA sequence: TGTGCCTGGGAAGGACAGGGGAGGTACGAGCAGTACTTC. V and J are TRBV30 and TRBJ2-7; TRBD1 matches 9 bases. The CDR3 runs to 13 residues. With V trimmed by 5 bases and J by 4 bases, 6 bases remained unmatched. Germline CDR1 GTSNPN, CDR2 SVGIG (reference sequence).

Of note for this clone: The sample holds other DNA sequences that translate to the same CDR3. The chain carries TRBV7-2 and TRBJ2-7; D perhaps matches TRBD2 (6 bases). The CDR3 is made up of 14 amino acids. The V gene lost 1 base and the J gene lost 4 bases, with 11 bases spanning the gap. Germline lookup yields CDR1 SGHTA and CDR2 FQGNSA. CDR3 in amino acids: CASSLEGGIYEQYF. Written as DNA, the CDR3 is TGTGCCAGCAGCTTAGAAGGCGGGATATACGAGCAGTACTTC.

This clone is a singleton in its sample. This chain joins TRBV7-9 and TRBJ1-3, with D unclear. Germline V lookup: CDR1 SEHNR, CDR2 FQNEAQ (reference sequence). There are 14 residues in the CDR3. Trimming left V 1 base short and J 4 bases short, with 8 bases between. CDR3 sequence (DNA): TGTGCCAGCAGCTTAGGGGGAAGAGGAAACACCATATATTTT. Protein product: CASSLGGRGNTIYF.

Concerning this clone itself: Other DNA sequences in the sample encode the same CDR3. The V and J genes are TRBV28 and TRBJ2-7; D tentatively reads TRBD1 or TRBD2 (5 bases each). Germline V gene lookup returns CDR1 MDHEN and CDR2 SYDVKM. This CDR3 is 14 amino acids long. The ends were cut back, 6 bases at V and 4 bases at J, with 16 bases in the middle. CDR3 DNA: TGTGCCAGCAGGCCCCCGGGACCAAGTTACGAGCAGTACTTC. Protein: CASRPPGPSYEQYF.

This chain links TRBV6-5 with TRBJ2-7; 8 bases are a match to TRBD2. From germline, CDR1 is MNHEY and CDR2 SVGAGI. The CDR3 spans 15 residues. The V and J ends lost 2 bases and 0 bases, in that order; junction bases with no gene match: 3. The CDR3 nucleotides are TGTGCCAGCAGTTACGAGCGGGAGACCTCCTACGAGCAGTACTTC. Translating it yields CASSYERETSYEQYF.

This clone was counted only a few times. In the same sample, other DNA sequences code for this CDR3. The chain combines TRBV19 with TRBJ2-7; D call uncertain. Germline loops: CDR1 LNHDA, CDR2 SQIVND (reference sequence). This CDR3 has 13 residues. Trimming shortened V by 4 bases and J by 8 bases, and 15 bases separated the two germline ends. The CDR3, as DNA: TGTGCCAGTAGTAACCCCCCCGCCGAGCAGCAGTACTTC. It is translated as CASSNPPAEQQYF.

The genes are TRBV7-9 and TRBJ2-7; possible D gene TRBD1, 7 bases. The CDR3 length is 13 residues. V was trimmed by 1 base and J by 8 bases, leaving 12 bases between them. CDR1 SEHNR and CDR2 FQNEAQ come from the germline V gene (reference sequence). Here the CDR3 DNA reads TGTGCCAGCAGCTTAGTCCCAGGGGGGCAGCAGTACTTC. This codes for CASSLVPGGQQYF. The full variable domain, rest sourced from reference TRBV7-9 and TRBJ2-7, is DTGVSQNPRHKITKRGQNVTFRCDPISEHNRLYWYRQTLGQGPEFLTYFQNEAQLEKSRLLSDRFSAERPKGSFSTLEIQRTEQGDSAMYLCASSLVPGGQQYFGPGTRLTVT.

This clone was recorded once. The chain has TRBV6-1 and TRBJ1-2; 7 bases are shared with TRBD1. This CDR3 is 14 amino acids long. Germline V CDR1 and CDR2: MNHNS, SASEGT. Unmatched junction bases numbered 11, after V lost 5 bases and J lost 8 bases. CDR3 residues: CASSFRTGPGGYTF. The CDR3 DNA sequence: TGTGCCAGCAGTTTCCGGACAGGCCCGGGAGGCTACACCTTC.

The chain combines TRBV5-4 with TRBJ2-1; weak D call: TRBD2 (5 bases). The CDR3 runs 17 residues. Germline CDR1 is SGHNT and CDR2 is YYREEE (reference sequence). The V gene lost 2 bases and the J gene lost 6 bases, with 21 bases spanning the gap. CDR3 bases: TGTGCCAGCAGCTTTCCCCTTGGTGGGAGAAGGGCCAATGAGCAGTTCTTC. Protein product: CASSFPLGGRRANEQFF.

This clone has only a few counts. The genes are TRBV6-1 and TRBJ2-1; D is perhaps TRBD1 or TRBD2 (5 bases each). Germline V gene lookup returns CDR1 MNHNS and CDR2 SASEGT. The CDR3 has 16 residues. Trimming stripped 2 bases from V and 6 bases from J, with 17 bases between. CDR3 DNA sequence: TGTGCCAGCAGTGAATCCTCCGGGACCTACACCAATGAGCAGTTCTTC. Residues: CASSESSGTYTNEQFF.

Remarks on this clone: Mismatch with germline at one junction end may stem from a read error. J is TRBJ2-3 and V is TRBV15; perhaps TRBD2 as D (5 bases). Germline loops: CDR1 LNHNV, CDR2 YYDKDF (reference sequence). The CDR3 totals 15 residues. CDR3 bases: TGTGCCGCCAGCAGAGACGGACTTAACACAGATACGCAGTATTTT. Its translation: CAASRDGLNTDTQYF.

V gene TRBV12-5 combines with J gene TRBJ2-1; D may be TRBD1 or TRBD2 (6 bases each). Per germline, CDR1 LGHNT and CDR2 FRNRAP. CDR3 length equals 13 residues. V shed 0 bases and J shed 10 bases, with 10 bases lying between them. CDR3 sequence: CASGLVGGTEQFF. CDR3 bases: TGTGCTAGTGGTTTGGTAGGGGGGACAGAGCAGTTCTTC.

The rearrangement uses TRBV2 and TRBJ2-2; 12 bases align to TRBD2. Germline V lookup: CDR1 SNHLY, CDR2 FYNNEI. This CDR3 has 15 residues. V shed 6 bases and J 7 bases; nucleotides not matched to a gene: 6. This CDR3 is CASSRLAGAIGELFF. In nucleotides, the CDR3 is TGTGCCAGCAGCAGACTAGCGGGAGCTATCGGGGAGCTGTTTTTT.

The V call is TRBV29-1, the J call TRBJ2-1; tentative D call: TRBD1 (5 bases). Trimming removed 6 bases from V and 5 bases from J, with 20 bases in between. Germline assignment: CDR1 SQVTM and CDR2 ANQGSEA. This CDR3 region has 15 residues. The CDR3 loop is CSVHSRATTNNEQFF. CDR3 nucleotides: TGCAGCGTACACTCCAGGGCTACTACGAACAATGAGCAGTTCTTC.

The chain joins TRBV7-3 to TRBJ1-1; D remains ambiguous. Between the trimmed V and J ends, which lost 5 bases and 3 bases, there was a span of 13 bases. This CDR3 region has 14 residues. The germline V gene has CDR1 SGHTA and CDR2 FQGTGA. CDR3 region: CASSQRPGDTEAFF. Written as DNA, the CDR3 is TGTGCCAGCAGCCAAAGGCCCGGGGACACTGAAGCTTTCTTT.

This clone was detected once. This chain joins TRBV6-5 and TRBJ2-3; D might be TRBD2 (7 bases). This CDR3 spans 15 amino acids. Trimming removed 6 bases from V and 5 bases from J, with 18 bases in between. From germline, CDR1 is MNHEY and CDR2 SVGAGI. The CDR3 DNA reads TGTGCCAGCAGCTTCGGGGGCGGGGGCAGAGATACGCAGTATTTT. Translation: CASSFGGGGRDTQYF.

J is TRBJ1-3 and V is TRBV27; D call uncertain. Germline-derived CDR1 and CDR2 are MNHEY and SMNVEV (reference sequence). The CDR3 covers 16 residues. V lost 0 bases and J 0 bases, leaving 9 bases between the germline ends. CDR3 sequence: CASSLSFPSSGNTIYF. DNA for the CDR3: TGTGCCAGCAGTTTATCGTTTCCAAGCTCTGGAAACACCATATATTTT.